This TCR delta chain stems from a study of Vγ9Vδ2 T cells in congenital toxoplasmosis (dated by TCRdb to the early 2020s). With respect to the entire study: To diagnose congenital toxoplasmosis, IgG, IgM and IgA serology, Western blot and an in-house interferon-gamma release assay were used. Repertoires were sequenced from infants at 2 months after birth and at 1 year of age. TCR sequencing covered about five infected and around 11 uninfected infants at 2 months, plus 3 infected and 4 uninfected infants at 1 year. The study compared gamma and delta chain CDR3 repertoires of sorted blood gammadelta T cells between congenitally T. gondii-infected and uninfected infants.

General findings and caveats noted by the study authors: Both infected and uninfected infants showed high prevalence of a public TRGV9 clonotype. Among approximately 2-month-old infants, germline-encoded fetal-type TRDV2 CDR3 sequences seemed to show up more often in infected than in uninfected infants, which suggests an in utero expansion footprint. At 1 year of age, repertoire differences between infected and uninfected infants were less clear than at 2 months. At 2 months, TRGV9 and TRDV2 CDR3s of infected infants appeared to carry fewer N additions than uninfected infants, especially TRDV2-TRDJ1 sequences. Two months was the earliest age with enough suitable sample material for TCR repertoire analysis, so newborn repertoires were not sequenced.

Template-switch reverse transcription with SuperScript II was used to generate cDNA, with TRGC- and TRDC-specific primers combined in a single tube. The TRGC primer was designed so that it would bind both of the constant genes TRGC1 and TRGC2. The KAPA Real-Time Library Amplification Kit was used for TRG and TRD amplification, and AMPure XP bead purification was performed between steps. Index PCR with the Nextera XT Index Kit was used to add Illumina sequencing adapters. Sequencing of TRG and TRD amplicons was performed on an Illumina MiSeq with the V2 300 kit, and 150 bp paired-end reads were generated. On the study's bioinformatics: Before any further analysis, FastQC version 0.11.8 was used to assess read quality. Reads were aligned against the TRG or TRD reference genes from GenBank, and CDR3 sequences were constructed using MiXCR version 3.0.3. MiXCR defaults were kept, except that TRDD gene segments were assembled using 3 rather than 5 consecutive nucleotides. N additions, CDR3 length, J segment length and clonotype sharing between samples were calculated with VDJtools version 1.2.1. CDR3 sequences that were out of frame or contained stop codons were left out of the analysis. Infant repertoires were compared for overlap with previously published fetal, cord blood and adult blood Vgamma9Vdelta2 repertoires. TCRdb called clones anew from the public reads via CATT; matching DNA rows were later pooled. TCRdb's processing, not the study's, gives the V and J calls here. Within this sample are about 830 delta-chain clones, with roughly 50% of them counted one time only. The ten largest make up approximately 30% of the sample.

Of note for this clone: The target of this receptor is not known. One base separates it from a far larger clone, so it is likely a read error. The sample holds other DNA sequences that translate to the same CDR3.

The same treatment, consisting of spiramycin and/or pyrimethamine plus sulfadiazine plus folinic acid, was given to mothers of infected and uninfected infants alike. All infants, both infected and uninfected, were delivered at term after more than 37 weeks of gestation. Approximately 0.9 mL of blood was used to isolate PBMCs by Lymphoprep gradient centrifugation, after which the PBMCs were cryopreserved in liquid nitrogen and shipped to Belgium. After thawing, PBMCs were labeled with Zombie NIR viability dye and stained with CD3, TCR gammadelta, Vgamma9 and Vdelta2 antibodies. Sorting of CD3+ TCRgammadelta+ T cells was performed on a FACSAria III, with a mean purity of approximately 98%. For each sample, RNA was extracted from roughly 11,000 sorted gammadelta T cells with the RNeasy Micro Kit. The study infants had mothers who were enrolled with primary T. gondii infection during pregnancy. The infants' peripheral blood was drawn at an outpatient microbiology and virology center located in Pavia, Italy.

After removal of 2 bases from V and 4 bases from J, the junction retains 7 bases not matched to a gene. CDR1 GEAIGNYY and CDR2 EKD are derived from the germline V gene. The CDR3, cysteine through phenylalanine, is 19 amino acids long. Only the CDR3 region is kept as DNA, spanning 57 bases read in frame from base 1. The sample taken for sequencing was gamma-delta T cells from blood. The clonotype was recovered from a child under 10 years old born to a mother with Toxoplasma gondii infection during pregnancy, either congenitally infected or uninfected (not recorded which). Recombination linked TRDV2 to TRDJ3; the central 13 bases match TRDD3. Here the J gene was assigned by germline matching of the DNA, as TCRdb has none. The CDR3: CACDILGDTSSWDTRQMFF. The DNA sequence is as follows: TGTGCCTGTGACATACTGGGGGATACGAGCTCATGGGACACCCGACAGATGTTTTTC.